Below, 11 T cell receptor beta chains from the same sample are listed, as sequenced in a study of OX40 agonist ivuxolimab in advanced cancers. Sequencing was performed with immunoSEQ multiplex PCR; in TCRdb, only in-frame clones are kept and a portion is missing. The table records roughly 76,000 clones, approximately 85% of them present only once. Sequenced here: CD4+ or CD8+ T cells sorted from blood, sampled in a trial of the OX40 agonist ivuxolimab. The source is an adult with an advanced solid tumor such as melanoma, head and neck, liver or kidney cancer.

The chain recombines TRBV11-3 with TRBJ2-2, with D tentatively TRBD2 (6 bases). The germline CDR1 and CDR2 sequences are SGHNT and YENEEA. The CDR3 spans 15 residues. V lost 5 bases to trimming and J lost 5 bases, with 15 bases between them. CDR3 nucleotide sequence: TGTGCCAGCAGCAGGGCCTCTAGCGAAACCGGGGAGCTGTTTTTT. Amino acids: CASSRASSETGELFF.

The CDR3 sequence is CASSFSQGPNTIYF. The CDR3 DNA reads as TGTGCCAGCAGCTTTTCACAGGGTCCCAACACCATATATTTT. The chain joins TRBV7-2 to TRBJ1-3; tentative D call: TRBD1 (6 bases). The CDR3 is 14 residues long. Trimming shortened V by 3 bases and J by 7 bases, and 13 bases separated the two germline ends. Germline V lookup: CDR1 SGHTA, CDR2 FQGNSA.

This clone has only one observation. The chain combines TRBV19 with TRBJ1-2, with unresolved D. Germline V lookup: CDR1 LNHDA, CDR2 SQIVND (reference sequence). Trimming stripped 6 bases from V and 0 bases from J, with 8 bases between. The CDR3 spans 13 residues. CDR3 in amino acids: CASRSQANYGYTF. The CDR3 nucleotides are TGTGCCAGTAGATCTCAAGCTAACTATGGCTACACCTTC. Full variable domain (rest looked up from reference TRBV19 and TRBJ1-2): DGGITQSPKYLFRKEGQNVTLSCEQNLNHDAMYWYRQDPGQGLRLIYYSQIVNDFQKGDIAEGYSVSREKKESFPLTVTSAQKNPTAFYLCASRSQANYGYTFGSGTRLTVV.

The chain carries TRBV29-1 and TRBJ2-2; 8 positions match TRBD2. The CDR3 sequence is 14 residues long. The germline V gene encodes CDR1 SQVTM and CDR2 ANQGSEA. V lost 7 bases and J lost 2; bases outside the gene matches: 6. For the CDR3, the DNA is TGCAGCGCTAAAGCGGGGGCTAACACCGGGGAGCTGTTTTTT. This translates into CSAKAGANTGELFF.

The V call is TRBV7-9, the J call TRBJ1-4; tentative D call: TRBD1 (5 bases). Germline V gives CDR1 SEHNR, CDR2 FQNEAQ (reference sequence). V was cut by 5 bases and J by 2 bases, with 18 bases left in between. CDR3 length: 17 residues. The CDR3 sequence: CASSPVGVVGTNEKLFF. The DNA for the CDR3 is TGTGCCAGCAGCCCCGTGGGGGTGGTAGGGACTAATGAAAAACTGTTTTTT.

This rearrangement joins TRBV5-6 to TRBJ2-3; TRBD2 matches 8 bases. The CDR3 is 16 amino acids. CDR1 is SGHDT and CDR2 is YYEEEE in the germline V gene. Trimming took 5 bases from V and 0 from J; bases not matched to a gene: 8. Here the CDR3 DNA reads TGTGCCAGCAGGACACGGGGGGGAACTAGCACAGATACGCAGTATTTT. Its translation is CASRTRGGTSTDTQYF.

The gene calls are TRBV5-6 and TRBJ2-7; 10 bases are shared with TRBD2. CDR1 is SGHDT and CDR2 is YYEEEE in the germline V gene. Losses at the gene ends were 4 bases for V and 6 bases for J; bases not matched to a gene: 10. The CDR3 consists of 15 residues. Written as DNA, the CDR3 is TGTGCCAGCAGCCCGCAGCTAGCGGGAGTAAGCGAGCAGTACTTC. Translation: CASSPQLAGVSEQYF.

This clone was seen a handful of times. The chain couples TRBV5-8 to TRBJ1-2, with D maybe TRBD1 (6 bases). CDR3 length: 13 amino acids. Trimming left V 1 base short and J 7 bases short, with 11 bases between. CDR1 and CDR2 from the germline V gene are SGHTS and YDEGEE. The CDR3 protein is CASSLTGSGGYTF. The CDR3 region has the DNA TGTGCCAGCAGCTTGACAGGGTCCGGTGGCTACACCTTC. Full variable domain (outside the CDR3, taken from reference TRBV5-8 and TRBJ1-2): EAGVTQSPTHLIKTRGQQATLRCSPISGHTSVYWYQQALGLGLQFLLWYDEGEERNRGNFPPRFSGRQFPNYSSELNVNALELEDSALYLCASSLTGSGGYTFGSGTRLTVV.

This chain connects TRBV30 to TRBJ2-5; possible D gene TRBD1, 5 bases. The tail of the sequence fits TRBJ2-7 better, so the J call may be wrong. CDR3 length: 13 amino acids. Per germline, CDR1 GTSNPN and CDR2 SVGIG (reference sequence). CDR3 sequence: CAWTRQSSDEQYF. The CDR3 bases are TGTGCCTGGACCAGACAGAGTTCTGACGAGCAGTACTTC.

The genes are TRBV7-2 and TRBJ1-3, with 11 bases aligning to TRBD1. CDR3 length: 14 amino acids. With 4 bases clipped from V and 9 bases from J, the junction kept 5 bases outside the gene matches. CDR1 is SGHTA and CDR2 is FQGNSA in the germline V gene. CDR3 in DNA: TGTGCCAGCAGCTCCGGACAGGGGGCCCTCACCATATATTTT. Translating gives CASSSGQGALTIYF.

The V gene is TRBV7-9, the J gene TRBJ1-2; TRBD1 might be the D (6 bases). V shed 5 bases and J shed 6 bases, with 13 bases lying between them. The CDR3 extends over 13 amino acids. In germline, CDR1 is SEHNR, CDR2 FQNEAQ (reference sequence). DNA for the CDR3: TGTGCCAGCAGCCCAAACAGGGTGGATGGCTACACCTTC. This translates into CASSPNRVDGYTF.